The source of this T cell receptor beta chain is a study of graft-versus-host responses after intestinal transplantation. Background on the study: Those transplanted obtained multivisceral, liver-intestinal, or isolated intestinal grafts. Anti-thymocyte globulin induction, then tacrolimus and steroids for two to four years, went to all recipients.

The length of the CDR3 is 15 residues. Trimming stripped 2 bases from V and 5 bases from J, with 13 bases between. Per germline, CDR1 SGHVS and CDR2 FQNEAQ. With respect to this clone: As yet, its antigen is unknown.

Study outcomes and limitations: Declining HvG levels early post-transplant were linked to peak circulating GvH clone levels. GvH clones detected in recipient marrow included some appearing first in ileum or blood.

Produced via immunoSEQ multiplex PCR; TCRdb's table is partial and in-frame only. The sample contains about 110,000 clones, around 94% of which appear only once. This TCR was sampled from a human donor who was the organ donor for an intestinal transplant. The sample was unstimulated CD8+ T cells sorted from spleen or lymph node cells, taken before transplant. The rearrangement joins TRBV7-8 to TRBJ2-1; possible D gene TRBD2, 5 bases. For the CDR3, the DNA is TGTGCCAGCAGCTTACGAGCGGCGGAGGACAATGAGCAGTTCTTC. Protein: CASSLRAAEDNEQFF.